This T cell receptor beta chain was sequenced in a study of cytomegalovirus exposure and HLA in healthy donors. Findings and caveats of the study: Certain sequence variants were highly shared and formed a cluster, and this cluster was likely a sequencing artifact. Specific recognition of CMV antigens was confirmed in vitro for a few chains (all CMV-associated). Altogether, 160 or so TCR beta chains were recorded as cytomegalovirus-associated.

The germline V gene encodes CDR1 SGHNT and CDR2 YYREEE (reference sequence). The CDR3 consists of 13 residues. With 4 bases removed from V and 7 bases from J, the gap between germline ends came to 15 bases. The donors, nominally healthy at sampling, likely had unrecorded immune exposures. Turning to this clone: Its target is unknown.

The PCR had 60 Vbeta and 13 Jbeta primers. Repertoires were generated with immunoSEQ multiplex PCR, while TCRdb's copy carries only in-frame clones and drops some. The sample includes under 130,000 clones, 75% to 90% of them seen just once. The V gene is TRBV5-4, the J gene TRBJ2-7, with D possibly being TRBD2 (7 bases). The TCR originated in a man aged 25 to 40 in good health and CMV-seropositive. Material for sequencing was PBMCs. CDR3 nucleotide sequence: TGTGCCAGCAGCACAAACAGGGAGGGGGAGCAGTACTTC. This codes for CASSTNREGEQYF. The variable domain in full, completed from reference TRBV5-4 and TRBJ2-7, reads ETGVTQSPTHLIKTRGQQVTLRCSSQSGHNTVSWYQQALGQGPQFIFQYYREEENGRGNFPPRFSGLQFPNYSSELNVNALELDDSALYLCASSTNREGEQYFGPGTRLTVT.